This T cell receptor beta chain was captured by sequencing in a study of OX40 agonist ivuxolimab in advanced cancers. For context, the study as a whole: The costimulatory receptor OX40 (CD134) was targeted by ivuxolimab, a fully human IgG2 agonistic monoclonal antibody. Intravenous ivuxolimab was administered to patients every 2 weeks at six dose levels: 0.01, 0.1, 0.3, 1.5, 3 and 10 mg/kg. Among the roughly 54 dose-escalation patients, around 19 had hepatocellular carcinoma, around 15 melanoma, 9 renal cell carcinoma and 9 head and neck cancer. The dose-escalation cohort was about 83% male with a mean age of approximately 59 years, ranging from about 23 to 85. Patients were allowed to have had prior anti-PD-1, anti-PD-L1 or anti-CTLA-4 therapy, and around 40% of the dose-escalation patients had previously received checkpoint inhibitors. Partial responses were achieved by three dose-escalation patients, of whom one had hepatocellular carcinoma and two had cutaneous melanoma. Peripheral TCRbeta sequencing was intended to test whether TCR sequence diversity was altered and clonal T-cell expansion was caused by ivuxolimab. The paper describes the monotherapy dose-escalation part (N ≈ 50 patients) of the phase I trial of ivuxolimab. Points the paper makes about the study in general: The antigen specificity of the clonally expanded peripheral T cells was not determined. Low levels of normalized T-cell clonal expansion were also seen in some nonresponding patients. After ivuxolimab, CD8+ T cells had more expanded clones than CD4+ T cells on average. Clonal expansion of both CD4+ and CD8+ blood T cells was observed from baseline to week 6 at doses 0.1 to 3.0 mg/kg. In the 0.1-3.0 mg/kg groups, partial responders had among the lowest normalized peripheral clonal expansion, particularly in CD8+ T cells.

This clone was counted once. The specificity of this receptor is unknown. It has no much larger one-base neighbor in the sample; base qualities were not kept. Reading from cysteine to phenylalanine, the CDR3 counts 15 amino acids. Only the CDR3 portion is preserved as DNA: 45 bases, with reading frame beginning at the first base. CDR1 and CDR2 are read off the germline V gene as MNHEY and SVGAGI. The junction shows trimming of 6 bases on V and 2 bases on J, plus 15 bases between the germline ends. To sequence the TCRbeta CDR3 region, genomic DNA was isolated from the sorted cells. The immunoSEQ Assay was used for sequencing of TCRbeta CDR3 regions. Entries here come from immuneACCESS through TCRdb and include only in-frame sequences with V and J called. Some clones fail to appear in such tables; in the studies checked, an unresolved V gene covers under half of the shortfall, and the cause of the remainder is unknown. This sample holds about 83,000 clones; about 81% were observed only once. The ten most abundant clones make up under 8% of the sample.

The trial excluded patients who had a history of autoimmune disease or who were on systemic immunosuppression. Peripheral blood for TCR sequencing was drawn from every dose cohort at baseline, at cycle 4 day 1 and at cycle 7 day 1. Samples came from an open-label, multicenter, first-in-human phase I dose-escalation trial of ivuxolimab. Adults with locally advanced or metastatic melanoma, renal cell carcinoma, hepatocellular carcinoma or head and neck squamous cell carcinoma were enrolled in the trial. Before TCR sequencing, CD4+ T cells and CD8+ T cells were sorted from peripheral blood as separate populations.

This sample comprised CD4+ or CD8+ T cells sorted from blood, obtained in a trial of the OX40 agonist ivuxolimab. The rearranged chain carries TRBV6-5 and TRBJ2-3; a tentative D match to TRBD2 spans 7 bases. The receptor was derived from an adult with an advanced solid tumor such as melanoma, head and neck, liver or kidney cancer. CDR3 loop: CASSVRGGATDTQYF. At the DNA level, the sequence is TGTGCCAGCAGCGTCAGAGGGGGGGCCACAGATACGCAGTATTTT.